The 15 T cell receptor beta chains below all came from one sample that was sequenced in a study of blood T cell repertoires in COVID-19. TCRdb keeps only in-frame clones here, not all; method: immunoSEQ multiplex PCR. Of 250,000 to 350,000 clones in the sample, 75% to 90% were seen once. Specimen: peripheral blood. The receptors were sampled from a woman aged 45-65 years with COVID-19, enrolled during active disease.

The V call is TRBV10-1, the J call TRBJ1-1; no firm D call. CDR1 WNHNN and CDR2 SYGVQD come from the germline V gene (reference sequence). The CDR3 is made up of 14 amino acids. Trimming took off 3 bases at V and 4 bases at J, with 12 bases between the two ends. In DNA, the CDR3 is TGCGCCAGCAGTGAAAAGCCACAGATCACTGAAGCTTTCTTT. This encodes CASSEKPQITEAFF.

This chain joins TRBV19 and TRBJ2-7; 7 positions agree with TRBD2. Trimming removed 2 bases from V and 5 bases from J; junction bases left unmatched: 9. In germline, CDR1 is LNHDA, CDR2 SQIVND (reference sequence). The CDR3 is 15 amino acids. The CDR3 sequence is CASSITGAGLNEQYF. DNA for the CDR3: TGTGCCAGTAGTATAACAGGAGCGGGACTAAACGAGCAGTACTTC.

V and J are TRBV5-1 and TRBJ1-5; the match to TRBD1 covers 7 bases. With V trimmed by 2 bases and J by 4 bases, 6 bases remained unmatched. Germline CDR1 is SGHRS and CDR2 is YFSETQ. This CDR3 contains 15 residues. CDR3: CASSLEGAENQPQHF. In nucleotides, the CDR3 is TGCGCCAGCAGCTTAGAGGGGGCTGAGAATCAGCCCCAGCATTTT.

The chain couples TRBV30 to TRBJ1-3; D may be TRBD1 (6 bases). CDR1 is GTSNPN and CDR2 is SVGIG in the germline V gene (reference sequence). The CDR3 has 15 amino acids. The V and J ends lost 8 bases and 5 bases respectively, with 22 bases between them. The CDR3 is CALAVTQGVRNTIYF. CDR3 DNA sequence: TGTGCCCTGGCCGTAACACAGGGAGTCAGAAACACCATATATTTT.

The sample holds one count of this clone. Here the CDR3 DNA reads TGTGCCTGGAGTCCGGACAGGGGGCCTGGCTACACCTTC. Amino acid sequence: CAWSPDRGPGYTF. The chain recombines TRBV30 with TRBJ1-2; 11 nucleotides match TRBD1. The trim removed 2 bases at V and 7 bases at J, leaving 3 bases unmatched. Germline V gene lookup returns CDR1 GTSNPN and CDR2 SVGIG (reference sequence). There are 13 residues in the CDR3. Complete variable domain (other parts from reference TRBV30 and TRBJ1-2): SQTIHQWPATLVQPVGSPLSLECTVEGTSNPNLYWYRQAAGRGLQLLFYSVGIGQISSEVPQNLSASRPQDRQFILSSKKLLLSDSGFYLCAWSPDRGPGYTFGSGTRLTVV.

V is TRBV6-5 and J is TRBJ2-1; TRBD2 matches at 7 bases. The V segment lost 3 bases and the J segment 5 bases; nucleotides outside the gene matches: 7. Germline CDR1 MNHEY, CDR2 SVGAGI. The CDR3 consists of 15 residues. As DNA, the CDR3 is TGTGCCAGCAGTTATCCCGGGACTATAAACAATGAGCAGTTCTTC. Amino acids: CASSYPGTINNEQFF.

The gene calls are TRBV19 and TRBJ1-4; 8 nucleotides agree with TRBD1. The CDR3 covers 13 residues. Looked up from germline, CDR1 is LNHDA and CDR2 is SQIVND (reference sequence). V lost 6 bases and J lost 8; bases outside the gene matches: 5. Written as DNA, the CDR3 is TGTGCCAGTAGGCAGGGGGCCGGGGAAAAACTGTTTTTT. It codes for CASRQGAGEKLFF.

The rearrangement links TRBV30 to TRBJ2-7, with 7 bases that match TRBD1. V was clipped by 1 base and J by 0 bases; unmatched bases: 9. The germline gives CDR1 GTSNPN, CDR2 SVGIG (reference sequence). This CDR3 region has 16 residues. CDR3 sequence (DNA): TGTGCCTGGAGTGGACAGGGTAGGGGTAGCTCCTACGAGCAGTACTTC. Amino acids: CAWSGQGRGSSYEQYF. Variable domain in full (rest from reference TRBV30 and TRBJ2-7): SQTIHQWPATLVQPVGSPLSLECTVEGTSNPNLYWYRQAAGRGLQLLFYSVGIGQISSEVPQNLSASRPQDRQFILSSKKLLLSDSGFYLCAWSGQGRGSSYEQYFGPGTRLTVT.

This clone was seen only once. The CDR3 bases are TGTGCCAGCAGTTTCCGGGGGGGTACGCTGAACACTGAAGCTTTCTTT. This sequence encodes CASSFRGGTLNTEAFF. This chain links TRBV6-5 with TRBJ1-1; tentatively, D is TRBD1 (5 bases). The CDR3 loop spans 16 amino acids. CDR1 and CDR2 from the germline V gene are MNHEY and SVGAGI. V was trimmed by 4 bases and J by 0 bases, leaving 15 bases between them.

This clone was detected only a few times. The chain links TRBV24-1 to TRBJ1-2; 10 bases are shared with TRBD1. This CDR3 spans 15 amino acids. Germline V gene lookup returns CDR1 KGHDR and CDR2 SFDVKD. The junction had 4 bases not matched to a gene; V was cut back by 3 bases and J by 4 bases. The CDR3 DNA reads as TGTGCCACCAGTGATGACAGGGGGCGCAGCTATGGCTACACCTTC. It codes for CATSDDRGRSYGYTF.

V and J are TRBV9 and TRBJ2-1, with D perhaps TRBD2 (6 bases). The CDR3 length is 15 residues. Germline V gene sequence: CDR1 SGDLS, CDR2 YYNGEE. Between the trimmed V and J ends, which lost 0 bases and 0 bases, there was a span of 7 bases. As DNA, the CDR3 is TGTGCCAGCAGCGTAGGGACTAACTCCTACAATGAGCAGTTCTTC. Translation: CASSVGTNSYNEQFF.

V and J are TRBV6-5 and TRBJ1-2; D call uncertain. Germline-derived CDR1 and CDR2 are MNHEY and SVGAGI. This CDR3 comprises 14 residues. V was pared by 7 bases and J by 3 bases, with 15 bases between. The CDR3 here is CASTSVGGDYGYTF. The DNA of the CDR3 is TGTGCCAGCACATCAGTGGGAGGAGACTATGGCTACACCTTC.

The V call is TRBV9, the J call TRBJ2-3; the match to TRBD2 covers 10 bases. V shed 1 base and J 5 bases; nucleotides not matched to a gene: 7. CDR1 SGDLS and CDR2 YYNGEE come from the germline V gene. The CDR3 is 16 amino acids. The CDR3 DNA is TGTGCCAGCAGCGTAACAGCGGGAGGGCCCGGAGATACGCAGTATTTT. Amino acids: CASSVTAGGPGDTQYF.

This rearrangement joins TRBV5-1 to TRBJ2-1; TRBD1 aligns across 10 bases. The germline gives CDR1 SGHRS, CDR2 YFSETQ. This CDR3 is built from 16 residues. J gave up 6 bases and V 4 bases, and 10 bases lay outside the gene matches. CDR3 in amino acids: CASSPVSGTGVNEQFF. Written as DNA, the CDR3 is TGCGCCAGCAGCCCAGTTTCCGGGACAGGGGTCAATGAGCAGTTCTTC.

Written as DNA, the CDR3 is TGTGCCAGCAGCTCGGGGCAGGGGGGATACTATGGCTACACCTTC. It codes for CASSSGQGGYYGYTF. The chain employs TRBV5-6 and TRBJ1-2, with 7 bases fitting TRBD1. With V trimmed by 3 bases and J by 3 bases, 8 bases remained unmatched. Germline CDR1 reads SGHDT; CDR2 reads YYEEEE. This CDR3 region has 15 residues.